The 29 T cell receptor beta chains listed next were all sequenced from one sample in a study of regulatory T cells in long-lasting Graves disease. For TCR beta, libraries came from iRepertoire HTBI primers and Arm-PCR of CDR3 regions. TCRdb used MiXCR to reprocess the multiplex PCR reads, holding one entry per CDR3 protein. This sample has 400,000 to 500,000 distinct CDR3 sequences, with less than 20% found just once. The time point is: newly diagnosed GD, antithyroid drugs for less than 3 months. There was RNA extracted from PBMCs, and the TCR library was made from it. These data were also reused for a study on T cells in Graves' hyperthyroidism and ophthalmopathy.

Sequenced material: peripheral blood mononuclear cells (PBMCs), taken at new diagnosis, from a patient treated with antithyroid drugs. Receptor source: a woman aged 18-30 years with Graves disease.

This sequence joins TRBV14 and TRBJ2-3, with TRBD2 identical over 12 bases. Germline values: CDR1 SGHDN, CDR2 FVKESK. V gave up 3 bases and J gave up 4 bases; unmatched junction bases: 2. CDR3 size: 15 residues. This CDR3 reads CASSQTSGGSDTQYF. For the CDR3, the DNA is TGTGCCAGCAGCCAGACTAGCGGGGGATCAGATACGCAGTATTTT.

This clonotype was counted ten times or more. This chain uses TRBV28 with TRBJ2-5; D uncertain. Germline V gene sequence: CDR1 MDHEN, CDR2 SYDVKM. Trimming left V 6 bases short and J 0 bases short, with 8 bases between. This CDR3 spans 13 amino acids. CDR3 bases: TGTGCCAGCAGACGGGTAAACCAAGAGACCCAGTACTTC. Its protein is CASRRVNQETQYF.

This clonotype has a count of ten or more. This chain links TRBV28 with TRBJ2-7; D may be TRBD1 (5 bases). Trimming cost V 8 bases and J 2 bases, with 10 bases left between them. CDR1 is MDHEN and CDR2 is SYDVKM in the germline V gene. The CDR3 is made up of 12 amino acids. Here the CDR3 reads CASQTGAYEQYF. CDR3 DNA sequence: TGTGCCAGCCAAACAGGAGCCTACGAGCAGTACTTC.

This clonotype was detected a few times. One end of the junction varies from germline; a read error may be responsible. V and J are TRBV12-3 or TRBV12-4 and TRBJ1-1, with D unclear. This CDR3 region has 14 residues. CDR3 loop: CTSSRGILRTEAFF. CDR3 DNA sequence: TGTACCAGCAGTAGAGGTATTTTGAGGACTGAAGCTTTCTTT.

This clonotype was observed many times. This sequence joins TRBV30 and TRBJ2-7, with 10 nucleotides matching TRBD1. The ends lost 2 bases at V and 3 bases at J; junction bases unmatched: 7. The germline V gene encodes CDR1 GTSNPN and CDR2 SVGIG (reference sequence). The CDR3 sequence is 15 residues long. The chain's CDR3 is CAWSRDRGWGYEQYF. The CDR3 DNA follows: TGTGCCTGGAGTAGGGACAGGGGATGGGGCTACGAGCAGTACTTC.

The chain couples TRBV7-9 to TRBJ2-7, with 8 bases lining up with TRBD2. V trimming: 5 bases; J trimming: 7 bases; junction bases outside the gene matches: 16. The CDR3 is made up of 16 amino acids. Germline loops: CDR1 SEHNR, CDR2 FQNEAQ (reference sequence). This chain's CDR3 is CASSPLRAGGLDEQYF. The DNA of the CDR3 is TGTGCCAGCAGCCCTCTGAGGGCGGGAGGCTTGGATGAGCAGTACTTC.

This clonotype was found many times. The V call is TRBV3-1, the J call TRBJ2-7; D is unresolved. From germline, CDR1 is LGHDT and CDR2 YNNKEL (reference sequence). V lost 1 base, J lost 3 bases, and 7 bases lay in between. This CDR3 has 13 amino acids. Here the CDR3 DNA reads TGTGCCAGCAGCCAAGCGGAGCACTACGAGCAGTACTTC. It is translated as CASSQAEHYEQYF.

This clonotype was detected many times. The rearrangement uses TRBV7-2 and TRBJ2-1; D is uncertain. The CDR3 runs 12 residues. In germline, CDR1 is SGHTA, CDR2 FQGNSA. V was pared by 2 bases and J by 7 bases, with 6 bases between. The CDR3 sequence: CASSLHKNEQFF. CDR3 nucleotides: TGTGCCAGCAGCTTACACAAGAATGAGCAGTTCTTC.

This clonotype has at least ten counts. The CDR3 region is CASSLRGDEAFF. In nucleotides, the CDR3 is TGTGCCAGCAGTTTAAGAGGGGATGAAGCTTTCTTT. V is TRBV12-3 or TRBV12-4 and J is TRBJ1-1; a weak D match, TRBD1 (5 bases). The V end lost 2 bases, the J end lost 7 bases, and 8 bases lay between the germline ends. The CDR3 runs to 12 residues.

This clonotype was recorded many times. This chain links TRBV6-5 with TRBJ2-1; 11 bases are a match to TRBD1. The ends lost 6 bases at V and 7 bases at J; junction bases unmatched: 8. Germline V gene lookup returns CDR1 MNHEY and CDR2 SVGAGI. The CDR3 loop spans 15 amino acids. The CDR3 DNA follows: TGTGCCAGCAGCTACCGGGACAGGGGGTTGAATGAGCAGTTCTTC. This gives the protein CASSYRDRGLNEQFF.

This clonotype came up a few times. The chain uses TRBV5-1 and TRBJ1-4, with D maybe TRBD1 (5 bases). Germline lookup yields CDR1 SGHRS and CDR2 YFSETQ. The CDR3 runs to 16 residues. V lost 0 bases, J lost 2 bases, and 11 bases lay in between. The CDR3 loop reads CASSLAGGTTNEKLFF. Here the CDR3 DNA reads TGCGCCAGCAGCTTGGCTGGGGGGACGACTAATGAAAAACTGTTTTTT.

This clonotype was observed many times. This rearrangement joins TRBV28 to TRBJ2-3; 8 bases align to TRBD2. Germline V gene lookup returns CDR1 MDHEN and CDR2 SYDVKM. CDR3 size: 16 residues. V was clipped by 0 bases and J by 4 bases; unmatched bases: 6. The CDR3 DNA follows: TGTGCCAGCAGTTTATGGGCACGGGGGGGCGCAGATACGCAGTATTTT. Residues: CASSLWARGGADTQYF.

This clonotype was observed many times. The V and J genes are TRBV7-9 and TRBJ2-7, with 7 positions matching TRBD1. V gave up 5 bases and J gave up 1 base; unmatched junction bases: 8. This CDR3 is 15 amino acids long. Germline loops: CDR1 SEHNR, CDR2 FQNEAQ (reference sequence). CDR3: CASSRFDRASYEQYF. For the CDR3, the DNA is TGTGCCAGCAGCCGTTTTGACAGGGCGTCCTACGAGCAGTACTTC.

Ten or more counts support this clonotype. The chain links TRBV28 to TRBJ1-2; no firm D call. Germline V gives CDR1 MDHEN, CDR2 SYDVKM. The V and J ends lost 5 bases and 8 bases respectively, with 9 bases between them. There are 11 residues in the CDR3. The CDR3, as DNA: TGTGCCAGCAGTCGGCAGATGGGCTACACCTTC. Residues: CASSRQMGYTF.

In its sample, this clonotype was seen a few times. The rearrangement links TRBV12-3 or TRBV12-4 to TRBJ2-7, with TRBD2 matching 11 bases. This CDR3 is 15 amino acids long. Unmatched junction bases numbered 5, after V lost 5 bases and J lost 2 bases. CDR3 sequence (DNA): TGTGCCAGCAGTCCCCGACTAGCGGGACCCTACGAGCAGTACTTC. Translating gives CASSPRLAGPYEQYF.

This clonotype was found a few times. This chain joins TRBV27 and TRBJ2-1; no clear D. This CDR3 is 15 amino acids long. Trimming removed 3 bases from V and 2 bases from J, with 11 bases in between. Per germline, CDR1 MNHEY and CDR2 SMNVEV (reference sequence). The CDR3 sequence: CASSFYSAPYNEQFF. For the CDR3, the DNA is TGTGCCAGCAGTTTTTACAGCGCGCCCTACAATGAGCAGTTCTTC.

This clonotype was recorded many times. The rearrangement uses TRBV28 and TRBJ2-5, with TRBD2 matching over 7 bases. Germline loops: CDR1 MDHEN, CDR2 SYDVKM. The CDR3 has 13 residues. J gave up 7 bases and V 5 bases, and 7 bases lay outside the gene matches. The CDR3 reads CASSQVGGRTQYF. In DNA form, the CDR3 reads TGTGCCAGCAGTCAAGTCGGGGGGAGGACCCAGTACTTC.

The V and J genes are TRBV7-9 and TRBJ2-3; D is undetermined. The CDR3 has 15 amino acids. Germline V gene data show CDR1 as SEHNR and CDR2 as FQNEAQ (reference sequence). The V end lost 1 base, the J end lost 0 bases, and 8 bases lay between the germline ends. CDR3 loop: CASSLVLGSTDTQYF. The CDR3 coding sequence is TGTGCCAGCAGCTTAGTGCTGGGTAGCACAGATACGCAGTATTTT.

The J gene is TRBJ2-3, the V gene TRBV6-1, with a tentative D call TRBD2 (6 bases). From germline, CDR1 is MNHNS and CDR2 SASEGT. The CDR3 is 17 residues long. V was trimmed by 7 bases and J by 0 bases, leaving 20 bases between them. CDR3 protein: CASTYGGGKASTDTQYF. The DNA for the CDR3 is TGTGCCAGCACCTACGGGGGTGGGAAGGCAAGCACAGATACGCAGTATTTT.

At least ten counts were recorded for this clonotype. Written as DNA, the CDR3 is TGTGCCAGCAGCTCCGAAGGGGAGGTCGATGAGCAGTTCTTC. It encodes CASSSEGEVDEQFF. J is TRBJ2-1 and V is TRBV9; D is perhaps TRBD2 (6 bases). CDR3 size: 14 residues. V was trimmed by 4 bases and J by 8 bases, leaving 16 bases between them. Germline CDR1 reads SGDLS; CDR2 reads YYNGEE.

The gene calls are TRBV18 and TRBJ1-5; TRBD1 aligns across 8 bases. Germline loops: CDR1 KGHSH, CDR2 LQKENI. The CDR3 is 13 residues long. V was clipped by 9 bases and J by 4 bases; unmatched bases: 5. This CDR3 is CASTGGINQPQHF. Here the CDR3 DNA reads TGTGCCAGTACAGGGGGTATAAATCAGCCCCAGCATTTT.

The table lists this clonotype with many counts. This chain links TRBV3-1 with TRBJ1-6, with D maybe TRBD1 (5 bases). Germline V CDR1 and CDR2: LGHDT, YNNKEL (reference sequence). V was pared by 6 bases and J by 6 bases, with 9 bases between. This CDR3 comprises 13 residues. CDR3 amino acids: CASRGTANSPLHF. The CDR3 DNA sequence: TGTGCCAGCAGGGGGACGGCTAATTCACCCCTCCACTTT.

This clonotype has ten or more counts. The chain combines TRBV20-1 with TRBJ1-2, with 9 bases that match TRBD1. From germline, CDR1 is DFQATT and CDR2 SNEGSKA (reference sequence). The J segment lost 3 bases and the V segment lost 6 bases, leaving 5 bases of the junction unmatched. This CDR3 contains 13 residues. For the CDR3, the DNA is TGCAGTGCCTGGGACAGGGTAGACTATGGCTACACCTTC. It is translated as CSAWDRVDYGYTF.

Details on this clonotype: The junction and the germline gene differ at one end; a read error may be behind it. The chain joins TRBV5-1 to TRBJ2-7; D perhaps matches TRBD2 (5 bases). Germline CDR1 is SGHRS and CDR2 is YFSETQ. The CDR3 has 13 residues. The CDR3 DNA sequence: TGTGCCAGCAGACACGCCGGGACCTACGAGCAGTACTTC. It yields the protein CASRHAGTYEQYF.

The genes are TRBV28 and TRBJ2-1; tentatively, D is TRBD2 (6 bases). The germline gives CDR1 MDHEN, CDR2 SYDVKM. Trimming took 5 bases from V and 8 from J, leaving 22 bases between them. The CDR3 covers 16 residues. The CDR3 DNA sequence: TGTGCCAGCAGTGGATCGTGGGGCCGGGGGTTCGATGAGCAGTTCTTC. Translation gives CASSGSWGRGFDEQFF.

In this sample, this clonotype turned up a few times. One end of the junction is discordant with germline, which a read error may explain. V usage is TRBV5-1 and J usage is TRBJ2-7; 7 bases are a match to TRBD1. Germline CDR1 and CDR2: SGHRS and YFSETQ. The CDR3 length is 15 residues. The CDR3 bases are TGTGCCAGCAGTACTGGGACAGAAAGCACCTACGAGCAGTACTTC. This gives the protein CASSTGTESTYEQYF.

Here the CDR3 DNA reads TGTGCCAGTACTGGGGTTAGCTATGGCTACACCTTC. Translated, it gives CASTGVSYGYTF. The rearrangement joins TRBV19 to TRBJ1-2, with D unclear. Looked up from germline, CDR1 is LNHDA and CDR2 is SQIVND (reference sequence). This CDR3 contains 12 residues. V lost 7 bases, J lost 4 bases, and 10 bases lay in between.

This clonotype was picked up many times. V and J are TRBV18 and TRBJ1-5; D is unresolved. V lost 2 bases and J 1 base, leaving 3 bases between the germline ends. The CDR3 is made up of 13 amino acids. The V gene's germline CDR1 is KGHSH and CDR2 LQKENI. The CDR3 loop reads CASSPMSNQPQHF. The CDR3 DNA follows: TGTGCCAGCTCACCAATGAGCAATCAGCCCCAGCATTTT.

This clonotype appeared many times. The V and J genes are TRBV28 and TRBJ2-3; 7 bases agree with TRBD2. After removal of 6 bases from V and 5 bases from J, the junction contained 11 bases not matched to a gene. Germline V CDR1 and CDR2: MDHEN, SYDVKM. This CDR3 contains 15 residues. CDR3 coding DNA: TGTGCCAGCAGGTTACCCGGGAGGCTCGGAGATACGCAGTATTTT. This encodes CASRLPGRLGDTQYF.